What follows describes a single TCR beta chain. The table lists this clone with a count of one. Its specific antigen is unknown. Base qualities are not provided; no much larger clone lies one nucleotide away. This sample was taken from a study of T cell responses to AZD1222 COVID-19 vaccine (dated by TCRdb to the early 2020s). Background for the entire study: AZD1222 recipients whose second dose came at about 4 weeks and those whose second dose came at about 12 weeks were combined into one group, since spike-specific TCR depth and breadth did not differ between the two schedules. TCR sequencing was performed for fewer than 250 trial participants, of whom 200 to 220 were given two doses of AZD1222 and about 25 were given two doses of MenACWY control vaccine. Trial participants were enrolled into age subgroups of 18-55, 56-69 and 70-plus years, which contained 148, 28 and 57 TCR-sequenced participants, respectively.

Sequences SNHLY (CDR1) and FYNNEI (CDR2) are obtained from the germline V gene. Trimmed from V: 7 bases; trimmed from J: 6 bases; junction bases lacking a gene match: 1. Including cysteine and phenylalanine, the CDR3 has 13 amino acids. Only the CDR3 portion is preserved as DNA: 39 bases, with reading frame beginning at the first base. The intended sense of this specimen's time point label: baseline before first vaccination. The vaccinee samples were drawn from two UK trials, COV001 and COV002, one of which was a single-blind randomized controlled phase 2/3 trial testing AZD1222 (ChAdOx1 nCoV-19) in healthy adults. For TCRbeta chain sequencing, PBMC samples from trial participants were taken at day 0 and at day 28 after the second dose. The CDR3 regions of human TCRbeta chains were analyzed by immunosequencing. On the study's bioinformatics: TCRs in the repertoires were matched against a reference library of SARS-CoV-2-specific TCRs that had been generated with the MIRA antigen-specificity platform. Breadth was defined as the fraction of unique TCRs that were SARS-CoV-2-associated. Depth was defined as the fraction of total T cells that were SARS-CoV-2-associated. Using the MIRA data, each spike-specific TCR was mapped to the spike region that the TCR reacts to and placed in a CD4 or CD8 class. Log10-transformed breadth and depth values were compared by one-way ANOVA with Sidak's multiple comparisons tests. Sourced from immuneACCESS, this table was stored by TCRdb with only in-frame sequences that have V and J called. A share of the clones is absent; for the studies checked, an unresolved V gene accounts for under half, and the remainder has no known explanation. That table furnishes V, J and clone size, whereas the DNA furnished D and trimming. Here the sample has approximately 190,000 clones; roughly 92% occur a single time. Together, the top ten hold approximately 1.3% of the sample.

What the research found in general, with its limitations: The 56-69-year group was small, and its depth increase did not reach significance, likely because of low power. No day 14 peak-response samples were available, so repertoires were characterized only after the peak T cell response. Epitopes outside the regions mutated in the B.1.351 and B.1.1.7 variants were reportedly recognized by nearly half of the unique spike-specific TCRs. CD4 TCRs associated with the vaccine covered the entire spike protein, and the dominant responses were in regions 160-218 and 743-854. Participants were mostly white British and included more females than males, and it was suggested by the authors that clonal diversity may have been underestimated. Conclusions about previously exposed vaccinees are limited, since just a handful of AZD1222 recipients were seropositive for SARS-CoV-2 at baseline. Spike-specific TCR breadth and depth rose significantly after two AZD1222 doses compared with day 0 and with MenACWY recipients.

Sequences were derived from peripheral blood, sampled on day 0 of AZD1222 vaccination. Recombination linked TRBV2 to TRBJ2-1, and 12 junctional nucleotides match TRBD2. This receptor was obtained from an adult in good health. The DNA sequence is TGTGCCAGCATGACTAGCGGGGGCAATGAGCAGTTCTTC. It codes for CASMTSGGNEQFF.